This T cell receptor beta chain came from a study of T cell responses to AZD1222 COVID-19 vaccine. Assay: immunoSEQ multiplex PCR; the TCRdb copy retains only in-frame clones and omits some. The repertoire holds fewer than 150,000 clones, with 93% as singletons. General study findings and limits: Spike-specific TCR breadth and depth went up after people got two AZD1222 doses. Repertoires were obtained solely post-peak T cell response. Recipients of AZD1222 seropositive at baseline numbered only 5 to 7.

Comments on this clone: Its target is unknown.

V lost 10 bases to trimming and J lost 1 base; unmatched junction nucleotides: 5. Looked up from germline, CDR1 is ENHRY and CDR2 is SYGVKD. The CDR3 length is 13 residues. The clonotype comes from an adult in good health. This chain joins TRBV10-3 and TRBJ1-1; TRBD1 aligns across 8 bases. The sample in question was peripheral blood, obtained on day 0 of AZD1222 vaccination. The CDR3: CATLGQENTEAFF. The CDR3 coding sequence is TGTGCCACCCTGGGACAGGAGAACACTGAAGCTTTCTTT.